This T cell receptor (beta chain) was captured in a study of T cells in Graves' hyperthyroidism and ophthalmopathy. CDR1 and CDR2 (germline): GTSNPN, SVGIG (reference sequence). The CDR3 is 14 residues long. V was cut by 3 bases and J by 0 bases, with 9 bases left in between. Authors of the study amplified TCR beta CDR3 regions from RNA transcripts. HTBI primers drove first-round RT-PCR of the TCR CDR3. One entry per CDR3 protein, called by TCRdb with MiXCR from the multiplex PCR reads. The data contain 550,000 to 650,000 distinct CDR3 sequences, approximately 15% of them seen just once; the ten biggest clones take up around 5.4%. This clonotype was observed at least ten times.

The sequenced material came from blood. The rearrangement links TRBV30 to TRBJ2-1; no reliable D call. This clonotype was obtained from a woman in her twenties or thirties with Graves' hyperthyroidism that later progressed to Graves' ophthalmopathy. CDR3 sequence reads: CAWSWRSSYNEQFF. CDR3 DNA: TGTGCCTGGAGCTGGCGGAGCTCCTACAATGAGCAGTTCTTC.